The 10 T cell receptor beta chains below were found in one sample sequenced in a study of cytomegalovirus exposure and HLA in healthy donors. It was with 60 Vbeta and 13 Jbeta primers that the PCR ran. Only in-frame clones appear in the TCRdb table, and some are missing; sequencing was by immunoSEQ multiplex PCR. This table holds around 170,000 clones, around 80% found once. The sample taken for sequencing was PBMCs. These receptors all stem from a girl aged 5-17 years in good health and CMV-seropositive.

The chain has TRBV4-1 and TRBJ1-3; D gene unclear. The CDR3 totals 17 residues. Germline CDR1 reads MGHRA; CDR2 reads YSYEKL. The V and J ends lost 3 bases and 2 bases respectively, with 17 bases between them. The CDR3 protein is CASSQRVGDRAGNTIYF. CDR3 in DNA: TGCGCCAGCAGCCAGCGTGTCGGGGATAGAGCTGGAAACACCATATATTTT.

DNA of the CDR3: TGTGCCAGCAGTGAATCGGGGGGCGAGGGGGCTTTCTTT. Residues: CASSESGGEGAFF. The chain couples TRBV6-1 to TRBJ1-1; TRBD1 is a possible D gene (6 bases). Germline CDR1 MNHNS, CDR2 SASEGT. CDR3 length: 13 residues. Trimming cost V 2 bases and J 11 bases, with 15 bases left between them.

This rearrangement joins TRBV10-2 to TRBJ2-1, with TRBD2 as a possible D gene (5 bases). Germline loops: CDR1 WSHSY, CDR2 SAAADI. Trimming took off 6 bases at V and 9 bases at J, with 15 bases between the two ends. The CDR3 has 13 residues. CDR3 nucleotides: TGCGCCAGCAGGTCGGGGAGAGCGGCTGAGCAGTTCTTC. It specifies CASRSGRAAEQFF.

J is TRBJ1-5 and V is TRBV4-2; D remains unclear. Deletions cut 0 bases from V and 6 bases from J, with 9 bases between. CDR1 LGHNA and CDR2 YNFKEQ come from the germline V gene. The CDR3 extends over 14 amino acids. DNA for the CDR3: TGTGCCAGCAGCCAAGACTGGGCAGGTCAGCCCCAGCATTTT. As protein: CASSQDWAGQPQHF.

This rearrangement joins TRBV6-5 to TRBJ1-5, with 7 bases lining up with TRBD1. Per germline, CDR1 MNHEY and CDR2 SVGAGI. V shed 6 bases and J 5 bases; nucleotides not matched to a gene: 7. This CDR3 spans 14 amino acids. The CDR3 is CASRSRGYDQPQHF. DNA of the CDR3: TGTGCCAGCAGAAGCAGGGGGTACGATCAGCCCCAGCATTTT.

The rearrangement links TRBV4-1 to TRBJ2-3; D is perhaps TRBD2 (5 bases). Trimming removed 2 bases at V and 2 bases at J, with 11 bases between. Germline V gene sequence: CDR1 MGHRA, CDR2 YSYEKL. This CDR3 comprises 15 residues. The CDR3, as DNA: TGCGCCAGCAGCCAACACCCGGGGTCCACAGATACGCAGTATTTT. It is translated as CASSQHPGSTDTQYF.

The V call is TRBV5-1, the J call TRBJ2-5; D is possibly TRBD2 (6 bases). Trimming cost V 0 bases and J 2 bases, with 8 bases left between them. Germline V gene data show CDR1 as SGHRS and CDR2 as YFSETQ. There are 14 residues in the CDR3. Here the CDR3 DNA reads TGCGCCAGCAGCTTGGGTGCGGGACAAGAGACCCAGTACTTC. Amino acid sequence: CASSLGAGQETQYF.

CDR3 nucleotides: TGCAGTGCCCAGGGGGCCACTGAAGCTTTCTTT. Protein sequence: CSAQGATEAFF. The rearrangement links TRBV20-1 to TRBJ1-1; TRBD1 matches 8 bases. Germline-derived CDR1 and CDR2 are DFQATT and SNEGSKA (reference sequence). The CDR3 spans 11 residues. With V trimmed by 6 bases and J by 4 bases, 1 base remained unmatched.

V usage is TRBV5-6 and J usage is TRBJ1-4, with unresolved D. V was shortened by 0 bases and J by 7 bases, with 13 bases between the two germline ends. Looked up from germline, CDR1 is SGHDT and CDR2 is YYEEEE. This CDR3 has 15 amino acids. The DNA for the CDR3 is TGTGCCAGCAGCTTGGGGCCCAGTCCAGGTGAAAAACTGTTTTTT. Its protein is CASSLGPSPGEKLFF.

The rearrangement joins TRBV7-9 to TRBJ1-2, with D perhaps matching TRBD1 (6 bases). The CDR3 has 12 amino acids. Trimming left V 7 bases short and J 6 bases short, with 12 bases between. Per germline, CDR1 SEHNR and CDR2 FQNEAQ (reference sequence). The CDR3 sequence: CASTHRVHGYTF. CDR3 DNA sequence: TGTGCCAGCACCCACAGGGTTCATGGCTACACCTTC.